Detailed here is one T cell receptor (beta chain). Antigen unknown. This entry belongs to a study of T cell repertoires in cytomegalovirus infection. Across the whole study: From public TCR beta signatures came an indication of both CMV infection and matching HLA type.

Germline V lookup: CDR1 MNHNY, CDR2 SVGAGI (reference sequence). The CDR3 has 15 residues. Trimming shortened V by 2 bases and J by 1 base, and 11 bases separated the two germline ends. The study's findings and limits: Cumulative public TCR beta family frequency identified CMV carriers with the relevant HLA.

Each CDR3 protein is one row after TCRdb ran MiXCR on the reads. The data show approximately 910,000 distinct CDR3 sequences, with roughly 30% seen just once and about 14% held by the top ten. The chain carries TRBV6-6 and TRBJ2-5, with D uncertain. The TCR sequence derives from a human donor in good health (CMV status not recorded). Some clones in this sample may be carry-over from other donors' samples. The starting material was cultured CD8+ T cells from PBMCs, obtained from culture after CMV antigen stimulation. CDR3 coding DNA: TGTGCCAGCAGTTACACCCCCGGTATCCAAGAGACCCAGTACTTC. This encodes CASSYTPGIQETQYF.